The present TCR beta chain was sequenced within a study of T cell repertoires in cytomegalovirus infection. In the study overall: TCR beta signatures that were public indicated CMV infection and matching HLA type.

Using its own MiXCR run on the reads, TCRdb lists one record per CDR3 protein. The table has 70,000 to 95,000 distinct CDR3 sequences, approximately 30% seen once; the top ten hold approximately 71%. In this sample, this clonotype turned up a few times. Antigen specificity is unknown. Looked up from germline, CDR1 is SGHKS and CDR2 is YYEKEE (reference sequence). V was cut by 1 base and J by 0 bases, with 13 bases left in between. CDR3 size: 16 residues. This specimen consisted of CD8+ T cells from cultured PBMCs, obtained from culture after CMV antigen stimulation. This chain uses TRBV5-5 with TRBJ1-1, with a tentative D call TRBD1 (5 bases). This clonotype was sampled from a human donor in good health (CMV status not recorded). Some clones in this sample may be carry-over from other donors' samples. The CDR3 protein is CASSLWGGSMNTEAFF. In DNA, the CDR3 is TGTGCCAGCAGCTTGTGGGGGGGGAGTATGAACACTGAAGCTTTCTTT.